One sample yielded the 3 T cell receptor beta chains listed below, sequenced in a study of cytomegalovirus exposure and HLA in healthy donors. The study ran its PCR with 60 Vbeta and 13 Jbeta primers. The data were produced by immunoSEQ multiplex PCR, yet TCRdb's version contains in-frame clones alone and is incomplete. The data show 90,000 to 120,000 clones, about 85% seen once. Sequences were obtained from PBMCs. The source of these receptors is a man aged 25 to 40 in good health and CMV-seronegative.

This clone has a handful of counts. The gene calls are TRBV27 and TRBJ2-7; D is perhaps TRBD2 (5 bases). Germline V gives CDR1 MNHEY, CDR2 SMNVEV (reference sequence). The CDR3 extends over 13 amino acids. Trimming took 2 bases from V and 0 from J, leaving 5 bases between them. The CDR3 DNA sequence: TGTGCCAGCAGTTTAGCGGGCTCCTACGAGCAGTACTTC. Translated: CASSLAGSYEQYF.

V gene TRBV2 combines with J gene TRBJ2-2; 12 positions match TRBD2. The CDR3 consists of 15 residues. The junction had 4 bases not matched to a gene; V was cut back by 10 bases and J by 1 base. CDR1 and CDR2 (germline): SNHLY, FYNNEI. The CDR3 sequence is CATMTSGGNTGELFF. The CDR3 DNA sequence: TGTGCCACTATGACTAGCGGGGGGAACACCGGGGAGCTGTTTTTT.

This clone was found a few times. The J gene is TRBJ2-7, the V gene TRBV5-5, with 10 bases aligning to TRBD1. The CDR3 has 14 residues. Trimming at V came to 4 bases and at J to 6 bases, leaving 7 bases not matched to a gene. CDR1 SGHKS and CDR2 YYEKEE come from the germline V gene (reference sequence). The DNA of the CDR3 is TGTGCCAGCAGCCCAGGGACAGGGGAGGTCGAGCAGTACTTC. Its protein is CASSPGTGEVEQYF. The whole variable domain, remainder taken from reference TRBV5-5 and TRBJ2-7, is DAGVTQSPTHLIKTRGQQVTLRCSPISGHKSVSWYQQVLGQGPQFIFQYYEKEERGRGNFPDRFSARQFPNYSSELNVNALLLGDSALYLCASSPGTGEVEQYFGPGTRLTVT.